This TCR beta chain was documented in a study of T cells in tuberculosis. Repertoires were generated with immunoSEQ multiplex PCR, while TCRdb's copy carries only in-frame clones and drops some. The table has 45,000 or so clones, about 96% seen once. The CDR3 has 16 amino acids. J lost 5 bases, V lost 1 base, and 8 bases had no gene match. Germline-derived CDR1 and CDR2 are LNHDA and SQIVND (reference sequence). This rearrangement joins TRBV19 to TRBJ2-3; 8 bases map to TRBD1. The TCR sequence derives from a donor aged 10-29 years with latent tuberculosis or without tuberculosis infection. Sample: PBMCs. DNA of the CDR3: TGTGCCAGTAGTATAGGCTCAGGGGGCGATGGAGATACGCAGTATTTT. Protein: CASSIGSGGDGDTQYF.